This T cell receptor (beta chain) was found in a study of glioma-infiltrating T cells after dendritic cell vaccination. Study details: Dendritic cell vaccine was injected intradermally three times, biweekly.

Time point given: after dendritic cell vaccination, including at tumor progression/relapse. The method was immunoSEQ multiplex PCR; TCRdb's version includes in-frame clones alone and lacks a portion of them. Of 65,000 or so clones in the sample, more than 75% were seen once. CDR3 length equals 16 residues. CDR1 SGHNT and CDR2 YYREEE come from the germline V gene (reference sequence). Trimming shortened V by 0 bases and J by 1 base, and 11 bases separated the two germline ends. Sequences were derived from blood, sampled after dendritic cell vaccination. This clonotype originated in a human donor with glioblastoma. This chain links TRBV5-4 with TRBJ1-3, with D possibly being TRBD1 (6 bases). The CDR3, as DNA: TGTGCCAGCAGCTTGGGAACAGGGCTATCTGGAAACACCATATATTTT. This sequence encodes CASSLGTGLSGNTIYF.